Presented here are 30 T cell receptor beta chains from one specimen sequenced in a study of identical twins. Using its own MiXCR run on the 5' RACE reads, TCRdb lists one record per CDR3 protein. The data hold some 710,000 distinct CDR3 sequences, with roughly 6% observed a single time. The sample consisted of naive T cells sorted from blood. Receptors originate from a man aged 18 to 29 in good health.

This clonotype was recorded at least ten times. The chain has TRBV20-1 and TRBJ2-5; tentatively, D is TRBD1 (6 bases). The CDR3 totals 14 residues. CDR1 and CDR2 from the germline V gene are DFQATT and SNEGSKA (reference sequence). Trimming cost V 1 base and J 2 bases, with 11 bases left between them. CDR3 DNA sequence: TGCAGTGCTAGAGGGGGGCCCCTACAAGAGACCCAGTACTTC. The encoded protein is CSARGGPLQETQYF.

The chain joins TRBV6-1 to TRBJ2-2; 9 positions match TRBD2. V lost 5 bases, J lost 6 bases, and 4 bases stayed unmatched. Germline loops: CDR1 MNHNS, CDR2 SASEGT. This CDR3 has 14 amino acids. DNA for the CDR3: TGTGCCAGCAGTAAGCGGGAGGTGGCCGGGGAGCTGTTTTTT. Translation: CASSKREVAGELFF.

This clonotype was seen at least ten times. V is TRBV3-1 and J is TRBJ2-1, with 9 bases fitting TRBD2. The CDR3 runs 15 residues. CDR1 is LGHDT and CDR2 is YNNKEL in the germline V gene (reference sequence). J lost 6 bases, V lost 1 base, and 4 bases had no gene match. The DNA for the CDR3 is TGTGCCAGCAGCCAAGCAGCGGGAGGCGTCAATGAGCAGTTCTTC. It codes for CASSQAAGGVNEQFF.

This chain connects TRBV5-1 to TRBJ2-2; TRBD1 agrees at 9 bases. J lost 7 bases, V lost 4 bases, and 5 bases had no gene match. This CDR3 has 14 amino acids. Germline V gene data show CDR1 as SGHRS and CDR2 as YFSETQ. CDR3 DNA: TGCGCCAGCAGCCGGGACAGGGACAACGGGGAGCTGTTTTTT. Residues: CASSRDRDNGELFF.

This clonotype has only a few counts. The J gene is TRBJ2-2, the V gene TRBV4-1; 7 bases match TRBD2. This CDR3 is built from 15 residues. The V gene's germline CDR1 is MGHRA and CDR2 YSYEKL. J lost 4 bases, V lost 4 bases, and 6 bases had no gene match. In DNA, the CDR3 is TGCGCCAGCAGCCCTCTGGGACTAACCACCGGGGAGCTGTTTTTT. This gives the protein CASSPLGLTTGELFF.

This clonotype was seen repeatedly, ten times or more. The chain has TRBV29-1 and TRBJ2-3, with D perhaps TRBD2 (7 bases). CDR1 SQVTM and CDR2 ANQGSEA come from the germline V gene. Between the trimmed V and J ends, which lost 4 bases and 4 bases, there was a span of 12 bases. The CDR3 spans 13 residues. The CDR3 DNA is TGCAGCGTTGGGGGGGGGCCCTCAGATACGCAGTATTTT. Translated, it gives CSVGGGPSDTQYF.

The gene calls are TRBV6-1 and TRBJ2-2; D ambiguous. The germline CDR1 and CDR2 sequences are MNHNS and SASEGT. Deletions cut 6 bases from V and 1 base from J, with 9 bases between. The CDR3 loop spans 14 amino acids. CDR3 in DNA: TGTGCCAGCAGGCGGCAGAAGAACACCGGGGAGCTGTTTTTT. Residues: CASRRQKNTGELFF.

This chain joins TRBV10-3 and TRBJ2-1; 10 bases agree with TRBD1. Germline values: CDR1 ENHRY, CDR2 SYGVKD. Germline trimming cut 6 bases from V and 7 bases from J; bases unmatched to any gene: 9. The CDR3 runs 15 residues. CDR3 DNA sequence: TGTGCCATCAGCCAGACAGGGGGCGCCGAGAATGAGCAGTTCTTC. This gives the protein CAISQTGGAENEQFF.

This clonotype was seen repeatedly, ten times or more. The genes are TRBV25-1 and TRBJ2-1; no reliable D call. Looked up from germline, CDR1 is MGHDK and CDR2 is SYGVNS. This CDR3 has 13 amino acids. V was pared by 4 bases and J by 8 bases, with 12 bases between. Written as DNA, the CDR3 is TGTGCCAGCAGTGTGACGAGAATCGATGAGCAGTTCTTC. It translates to CASSVTRIDEQFF.

This clonotype turned up a few times. Compared with germline, one end of the junction differs, possibly owing to a read error. This chain links TRBV7-9 with TRBJ1-3; 7 nucleotides match TRBD1. From germline, CDR1 is SEHNR and CDR2 FQNEAQ (reference sequence). The length of the CDR3 is 15 residues. The CDR3 sequence: CASSYGTDSGNTTYF. The CDR3 DNA reads as TGTGCCAGCAGCTACGGGACAGACTCTGGAAACACCACATATTTT.

This clonotype came up many times. The chain has TRBV20-1 and TRBJ1-4; 7 nucleotides line up with TRBD1. This CDR3 region has 14 residues. V shed 4 bases and J 5 bases; nucleotides not matched to a gene: 7. Germline-derived CDR1 and CDR2 are DFQATT and SNEGSKA (reference sequence). The chain's CDR3 is CSATPGQTNEKLFF. DNA for the CDR3: TGCAGTGCTACCCCGGGACAGACAAATGAAAAACTGTTTTTT.

This clonotype has just a few counts. The chain has TRBV27 and TRBJ2-7; tentative D call: TRBD1 (6 bases). With 2 bases removed from V and 3 bases from J, the gap between germline ends came to 14 bases. Germline-derived CDR1 and CDR2 are MNHEY and SMNVEV (reference sequence). CDR3 length: 15 amino acids. The CDR3 nucleotides read TGTGCCAGCAGTTTAGGGCAGGGGATGGGCTACGAGCAGTACTTC. It encodes CASSLGQGMGYEQYF.

This chain connects TRBV5-1 to TRBJ2-1; the D gene is possibly TRBD2 (5 bases). This CDR3 comprises 15 residues. Germline values: CDR1 SGHRS, CDR2 YFSETQ. The germline V and J ends were trimmed by 4 bases and 5 bases, with 16 bases remaining between them. The CDR3 bases are TGCGCCAGCAGCCGCCCGGCGGCGAGGGACAATGAGCAGTTCTTC. Encoded protein: CASSRPAARDNEQFF.

This clonotype was detected many times. The chain uses TRBV29-1 and TRBJ2-3; 7 bases map to TRBD1. From germline, CDR1 is SQVTM and CDR2 ANQGSEA. The V segment lost 3 bases and the J segment 2 bases; nucleotides outside the gene matches: 5. The CDR3 is made up of 14 amino acids. The DNA for the CDR3 is TGCAGCGTTGAGACAGGGCGAGACACAGATACGCAGTATTTT. This encodes CSVETGRDTDTQYF.

This clonotype was detected a few times. This sequence joins TRBV30 and TRBJ1-1; D remains ambiguous. The CDR3 loop spans 13 amino acids. Deletions cut 3 bases from V and 5 bases from J, with 13 bases between. From germline, CDR1 is GTSNPN and CDR2 SVGIG (reference sequence). The CDR3 sequence is CAWRRTGETEAFF. For the CDR3, the DNA is TGTGCCTGGAGGAGGACTGGGGAAACTGAAGCTTTCTTT.

This clonotype was counted ten times or more. This chain links TRBV20-1 with TRBJ1-5, with a weak D call TRBD1 (6 bases). V was clipped by 3 bases and J by 6 bases, with 15 bases between them. There are 14 residues in the CDR3. Germline V gene lookup returns CDR1 DFQATT and CDR2 SNEGSKA (reference sequence). Written as DNA, the CDR3 is TGCAGTGCTAGTCCGGACAGTCCGGGTCAGCCCCAGCATTTT. Its protein product is CSASPDSPGQPQHF.

This clonotype has a count of ten or more. The gene calls are TRBV6-2 or TRBV6-3 and TRBJ2-1; TRBD2 matches at 7 bases. Germline V gene lookup returns CDR1 MNHEY and CDR2 SVGEGT. V lost 2 bases, J lost 8 bases, and 9 bases stayed unmatched. The CDR3 is 15 residues long. The CDR3 nucleotides are TGTGCCAGCAGTTACGGCCTGCGGGAGAGTGATGAGCAGTTCTTC. It encodes CASSYGLRESDEQFF.

This clonotype came up many times. This chain links TRBV24-1 with TRBJ2-2; 7 positions match TRBD2. Germline CDR1 reads KGHDR; CDR2 reads SFDVKD. Trimming at V came to 4 bases and at J to 6 bases, leaving 7 bases not matched to a gene. The CDR3 runs 15 residues. In DNA, the CDR3 is TGTGCCACCAGTGAACCTGGGACTACCGCCGGGGAGCTGTTTTTT. Residues: CATSEPGTTAGELFF.

This clonotype was observed many times. This chain joins TRBV5-1 and TRBJ2-2, with D maybe TRBD1 (5 bases). The CDR3 runs 13 residues. Trimming left V 3 bases short and J 7 bases short, with 10 bases between. CDR1 SGHRS and CDR2 YFSETQ come from the germline V gene. The CDR3 DNA sequence: TGCGCCAGCAGCTACGGACAAGGCGGGGAGCTGTTTTTT. Translating it yields CASSYGQGGELFF.

There are a few counts of this clonotype. The CDR3 region is CASSLADSHYEQYF. CDR3 coding DNA: TGTGCCAGCAGCTTAGCTGACAGCCACTACGAGCAGTACTTC. The rearrangement uses TRBV7-8 and TRBJ2-7; the D gene is possibly TRBD1 (5 bases). Trimming pared 0 bases from V and 3 bases from J, leaving 9 bases between. This CDR3 is built from 14 residues. Germline V gives CDR1 SGHVS, CDR2 FQNEAQ.

This clonotype was observed many times. The genes are TRBV5-6 and TRBJ1-1; the D gene is possibly TRBD1 (5 bases). The CDR3 runs 14 residues. V was pared by 1 base and J by 6 bases, with 13 bases between. The V gene's germline CDR1 is SGHDT and CDR2 YYEEEE. CDR3 in amino acids: CASSLLGAVAEAFF. The CDR3 coding sequence is TGTGCCAGCAGCTTGCTCGGGGCCGTGGCTGAAGCTTTCTTT.

This clonotype was observed at least ten times. This chain uses TRBV29-1 with TRBJ1-1; the D gene is possibly TRBD1 (5 bases). Trimming shortened V by 2 bases and J by 11 bases, and 15 bases separated the two germline ends. There are 12 residues in the CDR3. Germline-derived CDR1 and CDR2 are SQVTM and ANQGSEA. The CDR3 spells CSVEMGMGRAFF. The CDR3 DNA is TGCAGCGTTGAAATGGGTATGGGGCGGGCTTTCTTT.

This clonotype was observed a few times. The chain joins TRBV7-2 to TRBJ2-2, with 9 bases identical to TRBD1. From germline, CDR1 is SGHTA and CDR2 FQGNSA. Trimming at V came to 3 bases and at J to 8 bases, leaving 10 bases not matched to a gene. This CDR3 has 16 amino acids. Here the CDR3 DNA reads TGTGCCAGCAGCTTCTCCGGGACAGGGTCGCGAGGGGAGCTGTTTTTT. This translates into CASSFSGTGSRGELFF.

This clonotype was counted many times. The V and J genes are TRBV12-3 or TRBV12-4 and TRBJ2-3; D uncertain. The CDR3 is 12 amino acids. Trimming left V 7 bases short and J 0 bases short, with 5 bases between. The CDR3 loop is CASTQSTDTQYF. DNA of the CDR3: TGTGCCAGCACCCAGAGCACAGATACGCAGTATTTT.

CDR3 protein: CASSLARQRDTEAFF. CDR3 nucleotide sequence: TGTGCCAGCAGCTTAGCCCGACAGCGAGACACTGAAGCTTTCTTT. V is TRBV7-8 and J is TRBJ1-1, with D possibly being TRBD1 (5 bases). The CDR3 spans 15 residues. Trimming took off 0 bases at V and 3 bases at J, with 11 bases between the two ends. CDR1 is SGHVS and CDR2 is FQNEAQ in the germline V gene.

This clonotype was seen ten or more times. The chain links TRBV7-9 to TRBJ2-7; maybe TRBD2 (5 bases). Germline CDR1 SEHNR, CDR2 FQNEAQ (reference sequence). V was shortened by 1 base and J by 2 bases, with 12 bases between the two germline ends. The CDR3 sequence is 15 residues long. DNA of the CDR3: TGTGCCAGCAGCTTAGGAGGGAGTGCGGCCTACGAGCAGTACGTC. Translating gives CASSLGGSAAYEQYV.

J is TRBJ2-7 and V is TRBV20-1; D is unclear. CDR1 is DFQATT, CDR2 SNEGSKA, per germline (reference sequence). This CDR3 has 12 residues. Trimming took 6 bases from V and 0 from J, leaving 9 bases between them. CDR3 DNA: TGCAGTGCCAAGGGCCTCTCCTACGAGCAGTACTTC. Amino acid sequence: CSAKGLSYEQYF.

There are many counts of this clonotype. The J gene is TRBJ2-1, the V gene TRBV7-9; 9 bases line up with TRBD2. CDR3 size: 15 residues. Germline assignment: CDR1 SEHNR and CDR2 FQNEAQ (reference sequence). Trimming removed 3 bases from V and 4 bases from J; junction bases left unmatched: 4. The CDR3 DNA reads TGTGCCAGCAGCTTCAAAGCGGGAGGATACAATGAGCAGTTCTTC. This encodes CASSFKAGGYNEQFF. Together with reference TRBV7-9 and TRBJ2-1, the CDR3 gives the full variable domain: DTGVSQNPRHKITKRGQNVTFRCDPISEHNRLYWYRQTLGQGPEFLTYFQNEAQLEKSRLLSDRFSAERPKGSFSTLEIQRTEQGDSAMYLCASSFKAGGYNEQFFGPGTRLTVL.

This clonotype has at least ten counts. The rearrangement uses TRBV27 and TRBJ2-5; D is possibly TRBD2 (5 bases). The V end was cut by 3 bases, the J end by 7 bases, with 18 bases between. CDR3 length: 15 residues. The germline CDR1 and CDR2 sequences are MNHEY and SMNVEV (reference sequence). The CDR3 DNA follows: TGTGCCAGCAGTTTCCGGGCCTTTGGGAGCGGGACCCAGTACTTC. This codes for CASSFRAFGSGTQYF.

This clonotype was observed at least ten times. The CDR3 DNA reads as TGTGCCAGCAGCAACAACAGGGAAGGAGGCTATGGCTACACCTTC. Its protein product is CASSNNREGGYGYTF. The chain links TRBV6-1 to TRBJ1-2; a possible D gene is TRBD1 (6 bases). This CDR3 region has 15 residues. The V end lost 6 bases, the J end lost 4 bases, and 18 bases lay between the germline ends. Germline V CDR1 and CDR2: MNHNS, SASEGT.